Each of the 4 T cell receptor beta chains below was sequenced from the same sample in a study of cytomegalovirus exposure and HLA in healthy donors. Both 60 Vbeta primers and 13 Jbeta primers went into the PCR. Assay used: immunoSEQ multiplex PCR; TCRdb lists only in-frame clones, some missing. The repertoire table contains tens of thousands of clones. Sequencing was performed on PBMCs. These receptors were taken from a female donor in good health and CMV-seropositive.

The chain is built from TRBV10-1 and TRBJ2-1; 13 bases fit TRBD2. Germline trimming cut 3 bases from V and 2 bases from J; bases unmatched to any gene: 7. The CDR3 is 18 amino acids. The germline gives CDR1 WNHNN, CDR2 SYGVQD (reference sequence). The CDR3 is CASSDGLAGVGPYNEQFF. DNA for the CDR3: TGCGCCAGCAGTGATGGACTAGCGGGAGTTGGGCCCTACAATGAGCAGTTCTTC.

The rearrangement joins TRBV7-9 to TRBJ1-2; D unresolved. The CDR3 has 11 residues. The germline V and J ends were trimmed by 7 bases and 7 bases, with 10 bases remaining between them. Germline V gene sequence: CDR1 SEHNR, CDR2 FQNEAQ (reference sequence). CDR3 residues: CASTSAGGYTF. The CDR3 DNA is TGTGCCAGCACCTCCGCGGGTGGCTACACCTTC.

The chain employs TRBV28 and TRBJ2-7; 10 bases match TRBD2. This CDR3 contains 13 residues. The V and J ends lost 7 bases and 7 bases, in that order; junction bases with no gene match: 7. Germline V CDR1 and CDR2: MDHEN, SYDVKM. The CDR3 nucleotides read TGTGCCAGCAATCAGCGGGAGGGAACAGAGCAGTACTTC. Protein product: CASNQREGTEQYF.

The rearrangement joins TRBV11-3 to TRBJ2-5; 11 positions agree with TRBD2. This CDR3 region has 18 residues. V lost 4 bases and J lost 0; bases outside the gene matches: 10. The germline gives CDR1 SGHNT, CDR2 YENEEA. The CDR3 sequence: CASSYLAGGYEYQETQYF. The CDR3, as DNA: TGTGCCAGCAGCTATTTAGCGGGGGGGTATGAGTACCAAGAGACCCAGTACTTC.